This entry describes one TCR beta chain. Its target is not known. The PCR had 60 Vbeta and 13 Jbeta primers. The repertoire was sequenced with immunoSEQ multiplex PCR; TCRdb's copy has only in-frame clones and lacks some. The table lists some 200,000 clones, approximately 80% of them singletons. The V end lost 2 bases, the J end lost 4 bases, and 7 bases lay between the germline ends. The CDR3 has 13 amino acids. Germline CDR1 reads ENHRY; CDR2 reads SYGVKD. The sample originates from a study of cytomegalovirus exposure and HLA in healthy donors. General study points: In a later analysis, V- and J-gene trimming of beta chains associated with a DCLRE1C missense variant, replicated independently. Three CMV-associated chains proved CMV antigen-specific in vitro.

The source of this sequence is a boy aged 2-9 years in good health and CMV-seronegative. The sequenced sample consisted of PBMCs. The chain combines TRBV10-3 with TRBJ2-3; perhaps TRBD1 as D (5 bases). The CDR3 sequence: CAISEGASDTQYF. The CDR3 DNA follows: TGTGCCATCAGTGAGGGGGCGTCAGATACGCAGTATTTT.